Many counts were recorded for the clone carrying this T cell receptor beta chain. Antigen specificity is unknown. These data belong to a study of T-cell memory formation after mild COVID-19. Study summary: Most TCR clusters belonged to a single donor. Study-wide points: Pre-infection memory harbored some responding clones, suggesting cross-reactive memory joined.

The CDR3 covers 14 residues. V was clipped by 2 bases and J by 8 bases; unmatched bases: 5. CDR1 is SGHDT and CDR2 is YYEEEE in the germline V gene. TCRdb re-analysed the 5' RACE reads in MiXCR, keeping a single row per CDR3 protein. The table includes 100,000 to 130,000 distinct CDR3 sequences, over 13% detected once. Sequenced: PBMCs or a T cell subset sorted from them (not recorded which). The TCR sequence derives from a young man who had mild COVID-19 (a few samples of this study predate the infection). Cell type and time point are not known. This chain joins TRBV5-6 and TRBJ2-4; 9 positions agree with TRBD1. In DNA form, the CDR3 reads TGTGCCAGCAGCTTTGGGACAGGGCGGTACATTCAGTACTTC. Its translation: CASSFGTGRYIQYF.